The sequence of this T cell receptor beta chain was determined in a study of cytomegalovirus exposure and HLA in healthy donors. Study observations and caveats: Presence/absence comparisons presumed near-even sequencing depth among donors. Per a prior analysis, the majority of TCR beta V segments were productive roughly 90% or roughly 30% of the time. Association of a missense DCLRE1C variant with TCR beta V- and J-gene trimming was reported in a later analysis.

At sampling all donors were nominally healthy, likely with unrecorded immune exposures. Amplification used 60 Vbeta primers and 13 Jbeta primers. The protocol was immunoSEQ multiplex PCR, while the TCRdb copy is restricted to in-frame clones and leaves out a portion. The repertoire includes about 110,000 clones, around 87% of them detected once, and more than 1.5% sits in the top ten. About this clone: Its specificity is not known.

Germline V lookup: CDR1 SGHRS, CDR2 YFSETQ. There are 14 residues in the CDR3. V lost 4 bases and J 0 bases, leaving 7 bases between the germline ends. This TCR came from a man aged 40-49 years in good health and CMV-seronegative. The rearrangement uses TRBV5-1 and TRBJ2-2, with D perhaps TRBD1 (5 bases). The material sequenced was PBMCs. The CDR3 DNA reads as TGCGCCAGCAGCGGACACCCGAACACCGGGGAGCTGTTTTTT. Amino acids: CASSGHPNTGELFF.